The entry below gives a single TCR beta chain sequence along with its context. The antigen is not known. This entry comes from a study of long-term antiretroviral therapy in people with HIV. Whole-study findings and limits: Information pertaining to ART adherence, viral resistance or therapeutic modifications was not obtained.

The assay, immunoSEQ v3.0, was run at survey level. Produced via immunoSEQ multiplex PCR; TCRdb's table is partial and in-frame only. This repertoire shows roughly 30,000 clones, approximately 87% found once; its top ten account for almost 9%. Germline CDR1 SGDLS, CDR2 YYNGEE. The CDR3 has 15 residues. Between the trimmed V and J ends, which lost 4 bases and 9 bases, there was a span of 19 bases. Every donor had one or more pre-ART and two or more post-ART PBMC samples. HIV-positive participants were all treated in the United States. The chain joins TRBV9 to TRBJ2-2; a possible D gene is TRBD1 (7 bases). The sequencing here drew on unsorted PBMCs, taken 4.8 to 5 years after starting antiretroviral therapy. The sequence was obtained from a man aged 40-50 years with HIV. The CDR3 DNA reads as TGTGCCAGCAGCACCGTAGGGCAGGGGGGCAGGGAGCTGTTTTTT. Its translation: CASSTVGQGGRELFF.